This TCR beta chain was recorded in a study of stem cell transplantation in POMP-related autoinflammatory disease. Across the whole study: Impaired MHC class I-dependent CD8+ differentiation was hypothesized from defective thymoproteasomes. DNA chimerism showed 100% graft donor engraftment of neutrophils and platelets through one year.

Generated by immunoSEQ multiplex PCR, the TCRdb table keeps only in-frame clones and is missing some. The sample lists some 69,000 clones; roughly 93% were seen once. Study-level results: A trend toward lower repertoire diversity and greater clonality appeared in every analyzed T-cell subset of PRAID patients. In PRAID patients, the number of distinct TRB V-J gene pairings was restricted.

Concerning this clone itself: Its antigen is undetermined.

Germline CDR1 MDHEN, CDR2 SYDVKM. V gave up 3 bases and J gave up 10 bases, with 9 bases separating them. The CDR3 runs 12 residues. This receptor was obtained from a human patient with POMP-related autoinflammation and immune dysregulation (PRAID). Among the T cells, some may be from the graft donor. The chain employs TRBV28 and TRBJ1-4; a possible D gene is TRBD1 (5 bases). This sample comprised CD4+ T cells from PBMCs, obtained after stem cell transplantation. CDR3 in amino acids: CASSLGEVKLFF. In DNA, the CDR3 is TGTGCCAGCAGTTTGGGGGAAGTAAAACTGTTTTTT.